This paragraph reports one T cell receptor (beta chain). Its target is unknown. The entry originates in a study of post-analysis software for immune sequencing data. Overall study findings and caveats: Roughly five TRBV segments were significantly more frequent in patients than in controls. TRBV5-6, TRBV5-1 and TRBV20-1 were among these segments.

The CDR3 has 18 amino acids. Germline lookup yields CDR1 SQVTM and CDR2 ANQGSEA. Trimming cost V 4 bases and J 2 bases; bases outside gene matches: 12. TCR beta cDNA libraries had unique molecular identifiers. T cells numbering roughly 0.9 to 11 million gave rise to about 540,000 cDNA molecules. TCRdb reprocessed the PCR reads via MiXCR and lists one record per CDR3 protein. The table shows about 570,000 distinct CDR3 sequences, with roughly 34% occurring only once. The TCR was taken from a girl aged 2-17 years with multiple sclerosis. The source material was blood. The V call is TRBV29-1, the J call TRBJ2-5; 14 bases agree with TRBD2. The CDR3 reads CSVALPGLAGERQETQYF. The CDR3 coding sequence is TGCAGCGTTGCCCTCCCGGGACTAGCGGGGGAGAGACAAGAGACCCAGTACTTC.